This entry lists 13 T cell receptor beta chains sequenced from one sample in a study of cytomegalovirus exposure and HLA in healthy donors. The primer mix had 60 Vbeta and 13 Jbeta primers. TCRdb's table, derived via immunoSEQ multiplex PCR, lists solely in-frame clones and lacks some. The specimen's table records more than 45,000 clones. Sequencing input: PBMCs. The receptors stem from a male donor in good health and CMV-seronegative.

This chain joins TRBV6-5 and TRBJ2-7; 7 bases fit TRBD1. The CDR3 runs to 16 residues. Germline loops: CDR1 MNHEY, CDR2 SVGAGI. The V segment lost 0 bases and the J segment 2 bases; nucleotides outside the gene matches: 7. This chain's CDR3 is CASSYSGQSSAYEQYF. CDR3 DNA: TGTGCCAGCAGTTACTCGGGACAGTCGAGCGCCTACGAGCAGTACTTC.

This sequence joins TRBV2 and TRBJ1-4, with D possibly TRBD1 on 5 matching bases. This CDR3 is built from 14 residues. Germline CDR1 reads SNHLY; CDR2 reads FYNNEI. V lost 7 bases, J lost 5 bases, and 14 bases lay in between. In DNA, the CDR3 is TGTGCCAGCACGGATAACAGGCGAAATGAAAAACTGTTTTTT. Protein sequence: CASTDNRRNEKLFF. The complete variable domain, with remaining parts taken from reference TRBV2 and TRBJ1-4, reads EPEVTQTPSHQVTQMGQEVILRCVPISNHLYFYWYRQILGQKVEFLVSFYNNEISEKSEIFDDQFSVERPDGSNFTLKIRSTKLEDSAMYFCASTDNRRNEKLFFGSGTQLSVL.

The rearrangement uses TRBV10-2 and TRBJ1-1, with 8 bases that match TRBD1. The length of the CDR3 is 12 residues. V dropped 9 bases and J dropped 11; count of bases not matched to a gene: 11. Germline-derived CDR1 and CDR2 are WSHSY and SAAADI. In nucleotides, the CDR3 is TGCGCCAGTGCGGACAGGGCGGGTTCGGCTTTCTTT. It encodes CASADRAGSAFF.

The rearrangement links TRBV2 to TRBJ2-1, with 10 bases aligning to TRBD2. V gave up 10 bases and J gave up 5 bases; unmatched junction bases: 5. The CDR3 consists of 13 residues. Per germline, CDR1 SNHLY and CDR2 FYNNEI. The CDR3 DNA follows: TGTGCCAATGGACTAGCGGTTGACAATGAGCAGTTCTTC. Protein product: CANGLAVDNEQFF.

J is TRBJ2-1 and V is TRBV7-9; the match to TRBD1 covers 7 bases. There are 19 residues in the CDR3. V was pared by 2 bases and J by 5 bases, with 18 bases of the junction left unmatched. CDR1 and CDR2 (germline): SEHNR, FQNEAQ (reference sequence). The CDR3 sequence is CASSLHGPSTGWTDNEQFF. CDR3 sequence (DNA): TGTGCCAGCAGCTTACATGGACCTTCGACAGGGTGGACCGACAATGAGCAGTTCTTC.

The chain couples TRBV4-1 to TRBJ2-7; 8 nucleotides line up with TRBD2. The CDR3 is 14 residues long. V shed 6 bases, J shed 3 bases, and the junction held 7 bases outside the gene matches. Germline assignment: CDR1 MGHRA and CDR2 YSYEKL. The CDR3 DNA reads TGCGCCAGCAGTTCCGCGGGGGGTAGCTACGAGCAGTACTTC. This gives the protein CASSSAGGSYEQYF.

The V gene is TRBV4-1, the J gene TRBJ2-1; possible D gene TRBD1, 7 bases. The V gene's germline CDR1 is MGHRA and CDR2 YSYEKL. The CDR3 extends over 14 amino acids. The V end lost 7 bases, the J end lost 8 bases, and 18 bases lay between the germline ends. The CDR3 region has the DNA TGCGCCAGCACCCCAGGGGGGAGAGGGGATGAGCAGTTCTTC. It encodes CASTPGGRGDEQFF.

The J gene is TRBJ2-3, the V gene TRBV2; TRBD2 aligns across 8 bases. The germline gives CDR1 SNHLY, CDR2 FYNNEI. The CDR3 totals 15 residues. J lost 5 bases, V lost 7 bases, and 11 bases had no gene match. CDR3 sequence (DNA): TGTGCCAGCAAGAGCGGCGGGAGGCTAGGAGATACGCAGTATTTT. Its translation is CASKSGGRLGDTQYF.

CDR3 sequence: CASSQGALAGGPRSEQFF. In DNA, the CDR3 is TGCGCCAGCAGCCAAGGCGCCCTAGCGGGAGGGCCGAGGAGTGAGCAGTTCTTC. This sequence joins TRBV4-1 and TRBJ2-1, with 12 bases matching TRBD2. Germline-derived CDR1 and CDR2 are MGHRA and YSYEKL. This CDR3 comprises 18 residues. With 1 base clipped from V and 9 bases from J, the junction kept 13 bases outside the gene matches.

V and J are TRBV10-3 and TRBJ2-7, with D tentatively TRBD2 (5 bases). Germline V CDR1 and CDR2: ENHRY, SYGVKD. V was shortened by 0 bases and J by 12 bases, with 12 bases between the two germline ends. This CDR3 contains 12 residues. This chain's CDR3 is CAISESRDSGYF. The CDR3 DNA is TGTGCCATCAGTGAGTCGAGGGATAGTGGGTACTTC.

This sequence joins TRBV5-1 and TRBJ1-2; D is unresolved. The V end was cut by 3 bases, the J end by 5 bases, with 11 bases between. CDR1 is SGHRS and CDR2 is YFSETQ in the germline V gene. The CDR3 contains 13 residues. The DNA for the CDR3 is TGCGCCAGCAGCTCCCTGGCGGATTATGGCTACACCTTC. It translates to CASSSLADYGYTF.

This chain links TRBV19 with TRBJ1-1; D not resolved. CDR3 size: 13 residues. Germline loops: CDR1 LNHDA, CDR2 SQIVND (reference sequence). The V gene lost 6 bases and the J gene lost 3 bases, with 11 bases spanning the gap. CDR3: CASSSRGYTEAFF. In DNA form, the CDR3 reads TGTGCCAGTAGCTCCCGAGGGTACACTGAAGCTTTCTTT.

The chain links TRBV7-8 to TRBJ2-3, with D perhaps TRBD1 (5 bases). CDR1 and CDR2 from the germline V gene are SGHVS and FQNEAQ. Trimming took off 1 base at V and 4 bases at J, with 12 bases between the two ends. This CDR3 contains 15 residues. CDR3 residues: CASSLDRGTSDTQYF. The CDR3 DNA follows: TGTGCCAGCAGCTTAGATAGGGGCACCTCAGATACGCAGTATTTT. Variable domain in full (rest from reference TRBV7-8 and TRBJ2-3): GAGVSQSPRYKVAKRGQDVALRCDPISGHVSLFWYQQALGQGPEFLTYFQNEAQLDKSGLPSDRFFAERPEGSVSTLKIQRTQQEDSAVYLCASSLDRGTSDTQYFGPGTRLTVL.